The present T cell receptor (beta chain) was sequenced within a study of OX40 agonist ivuxolimab in advanced cancers. Looking at the study overall: Patients took ivuxolimab, an agonistic anti-OX40 (CD134) antibody. Patients received ivuxolimab, an intravenous treatment, every 2 weeks at 0.01 to 10 mg/kg. Under the entry rules, prior anti-PD-1, anti-PD-L1 or anti-CTLA-4 therapy was allowed, and roughly 39% had some. Partial responses were observed in three patients, of whom one had hepatocellular carcinoma and two had cutaneous melanoma.

Repertoires were generated with immunoSEQ multiplex PCR, while TCRdb's copy carries only in-frame clones and drops some. The sample lists 45,000 to 65,000 clones, 77% seen once, with just under 6.5% in the top ten. V shed 1 base and J shed 0 bases, with 12 bases lying between them. There are 16 residues in the CDR3. Per germline, CDR1 LGHNA and CDR2 YSLEER. The V call is TRBV4-3, the J call TRBJ1-2, with a weak D call TRBD1 (6 bases). Sequencing was performed on CD4+ or CD8+ T cells sorted from blood, taken in a trial of the OX40 agonist ivuxolimab. The source of this sequence is an adult with an advanced solid tumor such as melanoma, head and neck, liver or kidney cancer. In DNA form, the CDR3 reads TGCGCCAGCAGCCAAGGGAGGGGGGGAGCTAACTATGGCTACACCTTC. This encodes CASSQGRGGANYGYTF.